This TCR beta chain comes out of a study of PD-L1 blockade in urothelial cancer. In the study overall: Blood analysis took place 3 weeks (second dose) and 6 weeks after treatment start. The median T cell count in blood samples was 141,255.

The protocol was immunoSEQ multiplex PCR, while the TCRdb copy is restricted to in-frame clones and leaves out a portion. The sample contains approximately 52,000 clones, around 79% of which appear only once. Time point specified: pretreatment peripheral blood. The sequence was obtained from a man between 65 and 79 years old with urothelial cancer. The input for sequencing was PBMCs, taken around atezolizumab (anti-PD-L1) treatment.

In nucleotides, the CDR3 is TGTGCCAGTCGAGCCGGGAGCGGGATCTACAATGAGCAGTTCTTC. This translates into CASRAGSGIYNEQFF. The V and J genes are TRBV11-3 and TRBJ2-1; 7 positions match TRBD2. Germline values: CDR1 SGHNT, CDR2 YENEEA. Trimming at V came to 9 bases and at J to 3 bases, leaving 11 bases not matched to a gene. This CDR3 contains 15 residues.